This paragraph reports one T cell receptor beta chain. This specimen comes from a study of cytotoxic CD8 clonotypes in ibrutinib-treated CLL. Overall study context: Among the patients, around 10 presented as relapsed/refractory and fewer than 16 as treatment-naive; roughly 17 showed unmutated IGHV.

Investigators sought sequencing depths of between 1 in 200,000 and 1 in 1 million T cells. This table comes from immunoSEQ multiplex PCR, and its TCRdb copy is limited to in-frame clones, with some not included. The sample lists 20,000 to 30,000 clones, about 72% seen once, with around 30% in the top ten. The CDR3 covers 13 residues. After removal of 6 bases from V and 8 bases from J, the junction contained 5 bases not matched to a gene. CDR1 SGHVS and CDR2 FNYEAQ come from the germline V gene. This sample comprised PBMCs, obtained after 24 months of ibrutinib treatment. This TCR was recovered from a human donor with chronic lymphocytic leukemia. The rearrangement joins TRBV7-6 to TRBJ2-1, with 9 bases fitting TRBD1. The CDR3 nucleotides are TGTGCCAGCAGTTTCACAGGGGGCGATGAGCAGTTCTTC. Protein sequence: CASSFTGGDEQFF. Full variable domain (rest looked up from reference TRBV7-6 and TRBJ2-1): GAGVSQSPRYKVTKRGQDVALRCDPISGHVSLYWYRQALGQGPEFLTYFNYEAQQDKSGLPNDRFSAERPEGSISTLTIQRTEQRDSAMYRCASSFTGGDEQFFGPGTRLTVL.